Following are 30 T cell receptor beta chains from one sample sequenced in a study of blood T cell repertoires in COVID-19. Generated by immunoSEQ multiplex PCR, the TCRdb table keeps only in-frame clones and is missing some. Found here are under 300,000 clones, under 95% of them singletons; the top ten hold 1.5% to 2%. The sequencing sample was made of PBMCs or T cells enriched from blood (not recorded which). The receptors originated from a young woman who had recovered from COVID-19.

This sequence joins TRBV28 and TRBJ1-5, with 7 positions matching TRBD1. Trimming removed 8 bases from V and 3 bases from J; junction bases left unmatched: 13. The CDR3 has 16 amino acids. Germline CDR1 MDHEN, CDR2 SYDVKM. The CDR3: CASGYNLGQINQPQHF. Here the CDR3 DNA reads TGTGCCAGCGGATATAACTTGGGACAGATCAATCAGCCCCAGCATTTT.

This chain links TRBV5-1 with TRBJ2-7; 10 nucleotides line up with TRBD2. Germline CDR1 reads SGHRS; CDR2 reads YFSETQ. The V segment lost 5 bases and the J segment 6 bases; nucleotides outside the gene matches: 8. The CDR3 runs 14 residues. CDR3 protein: CASSLPSGGGEQYF. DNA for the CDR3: TGCGCCAGCAGTCTCCCTAGCGGGGGAGGCGAGCAGTACTTC.

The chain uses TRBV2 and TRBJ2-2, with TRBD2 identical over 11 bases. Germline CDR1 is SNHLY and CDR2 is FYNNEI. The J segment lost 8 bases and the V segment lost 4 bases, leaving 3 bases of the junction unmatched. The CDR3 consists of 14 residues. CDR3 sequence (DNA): TGTGCCAGCAGTGCACTAGCGGGAGAGGGGGAGCTGTTTTTT. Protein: CASSALAGEGELFF.

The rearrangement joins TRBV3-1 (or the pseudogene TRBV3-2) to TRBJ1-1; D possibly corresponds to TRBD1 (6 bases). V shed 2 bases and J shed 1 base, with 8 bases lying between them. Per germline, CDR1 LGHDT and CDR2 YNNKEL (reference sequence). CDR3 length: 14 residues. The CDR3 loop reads CASSQLTGNTEAFF. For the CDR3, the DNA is TGTGCCAGCAGCCAATTGACAGGGAACACTGAAGCTTTCTTT.

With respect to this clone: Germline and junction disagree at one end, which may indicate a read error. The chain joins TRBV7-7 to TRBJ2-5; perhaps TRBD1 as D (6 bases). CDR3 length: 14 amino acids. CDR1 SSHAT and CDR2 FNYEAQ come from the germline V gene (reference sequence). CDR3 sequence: CASSLIRGQETQYF. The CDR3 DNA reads TGTGCTAGCAGCCTTATCAGGGGACAAGAGACCCAGTACTTC.

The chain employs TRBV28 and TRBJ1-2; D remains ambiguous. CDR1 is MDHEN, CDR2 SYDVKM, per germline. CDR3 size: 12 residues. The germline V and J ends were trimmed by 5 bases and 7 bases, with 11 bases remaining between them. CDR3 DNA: TGTGCCAGCAGTCTACGGGAATTTGGCTACACCTTC. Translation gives CASSLREFGYTF.

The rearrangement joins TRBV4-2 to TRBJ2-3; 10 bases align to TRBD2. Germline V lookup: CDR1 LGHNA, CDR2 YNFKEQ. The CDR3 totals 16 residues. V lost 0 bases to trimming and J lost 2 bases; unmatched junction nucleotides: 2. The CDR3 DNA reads TGTGCCAGCAGCCAAGAAGGGACTAGCGCCACAGATACGCAGTATTTT. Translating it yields CASSQEGTSATDTQYF.

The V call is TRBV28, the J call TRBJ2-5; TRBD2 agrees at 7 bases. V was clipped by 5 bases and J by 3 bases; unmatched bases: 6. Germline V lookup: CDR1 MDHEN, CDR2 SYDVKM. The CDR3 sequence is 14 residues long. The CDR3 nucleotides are TGTGCCAGCAGTCGGGGACGGGGGGAAGAGACCCAGTACTTC. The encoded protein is CASSRGRGEETQYF.

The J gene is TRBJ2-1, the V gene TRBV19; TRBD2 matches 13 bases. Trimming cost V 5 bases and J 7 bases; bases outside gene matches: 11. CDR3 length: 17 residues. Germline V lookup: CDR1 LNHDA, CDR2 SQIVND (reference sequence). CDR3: CASSSHPGLAGVNEQFF. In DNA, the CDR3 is TGTGCCAGTAGTTCCCATCCCGGACTAGCGGGAGTAAATGAGCAGTTCTTC. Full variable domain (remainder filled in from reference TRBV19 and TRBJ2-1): DGGITQSPKYLFRKEGQNVTLSCEQNLNHDAMYWYRQDPGQGLRLIYYSQIVNDFQKGDIAEGYSVSREKKESFPLTVTSAQKNPTAFYLCASSSHPGLAGVNEQFFGPGTRLTVL.

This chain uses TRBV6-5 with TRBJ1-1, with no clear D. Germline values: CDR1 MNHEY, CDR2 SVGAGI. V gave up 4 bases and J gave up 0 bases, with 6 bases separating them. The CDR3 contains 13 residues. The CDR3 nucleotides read TGTGCCAGCAGTTCCGGTTTGAACACTGAAGCTTTCTTT. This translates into CASSSGLNTEAFF.

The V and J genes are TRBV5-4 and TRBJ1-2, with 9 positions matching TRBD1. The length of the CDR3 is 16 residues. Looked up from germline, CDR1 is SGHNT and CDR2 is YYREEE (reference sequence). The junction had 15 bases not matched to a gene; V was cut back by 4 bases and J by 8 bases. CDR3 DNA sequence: TGTGCCAGCAGCCCCTCCATGGTACAGGGGGCTGGGGGCTACACCTTC. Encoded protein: CASSPSMVQGAGGYTF.

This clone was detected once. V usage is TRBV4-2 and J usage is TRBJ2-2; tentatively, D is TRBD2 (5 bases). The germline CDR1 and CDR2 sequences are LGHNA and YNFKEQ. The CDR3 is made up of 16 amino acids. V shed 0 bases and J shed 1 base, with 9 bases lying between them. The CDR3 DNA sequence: TGTGCCAGCAGCCAAGAGAACCGGGAGAACACCGGGGAGCTGTTTTTT. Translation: CASSQENRENTGELFF.

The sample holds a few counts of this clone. CDR3 coding DNA: TGTGCCAGCGACGGCAGCGCTGGCTACACCTTC. It codes for CASDGSAGYTF. The chain combines TRBV9 with TRBJ1-2; D call uncertain. CDR3 size: 11 residues. From germline, CDR1 is SGDLS and CDR2 YYNGEE. The V gene lost 7 bases and the J gene lost 7 bases, with 11 bases spanning the gap.

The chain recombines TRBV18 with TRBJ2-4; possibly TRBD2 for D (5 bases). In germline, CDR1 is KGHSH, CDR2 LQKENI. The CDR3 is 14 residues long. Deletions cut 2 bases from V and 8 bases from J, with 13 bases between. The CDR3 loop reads CASSPSEGFDIQYF. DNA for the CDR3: TGTGCCAGCTCACCATCTGAGGGTTTTGACATTCAGTACTTC. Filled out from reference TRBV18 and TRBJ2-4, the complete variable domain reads NAGVMQNPRHLVRRRGQEARLRCSPMKGHSHVYWYRQLPEEGLKFMVYLQKENIIDESGMPKERFSAEFPKEGPSILRIQQVVRGDSAAYFCASSPSEGFDIQYFGAGTRLSVL.

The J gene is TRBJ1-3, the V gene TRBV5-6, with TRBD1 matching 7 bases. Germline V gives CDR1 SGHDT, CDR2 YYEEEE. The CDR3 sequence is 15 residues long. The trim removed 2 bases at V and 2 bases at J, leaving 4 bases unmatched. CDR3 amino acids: CASSLGGTAGNTIYF. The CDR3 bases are TGTGCCAGCAGCTTAGGAGGGACAGCTGGAAACACCATATATTTT.

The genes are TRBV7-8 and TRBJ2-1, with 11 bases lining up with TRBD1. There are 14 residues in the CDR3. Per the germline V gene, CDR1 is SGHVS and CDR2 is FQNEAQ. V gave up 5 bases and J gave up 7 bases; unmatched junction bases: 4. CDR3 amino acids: CASSAGQGGNEQFF. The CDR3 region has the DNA TGTGCCAGCAGCGCGGGACAGGGGGGGAATGAGCAGTTCTTC.

CDR3 protein: CASSPMGPQGEKLFF. The CDR3 DNA is TGTGCCAGCTCACCGATGGGACCACAGGGTGAAAAACTGTTTTTT. The chain is built from TRBV18 and TRBJ1-4; TRBD1 is a possible D gene (6 bases). This CDR3 is 15 amino acids long. V gave up 3 bases and J gave up 7 bases, with 15 bases separating them. The V gene's germline CDR1 is KGHSH and CDR2 LQKENI. Looking up the rest from reference TRBV18 and TRBJ1-4 gives the full variable domain: NAGVMQNPRHLVRRRGQEARLRCSPMKGHSHVYWYRQLPEEGLKFMVYLQKENIIDESGMPKERFSAEFPKEGPSILRIQQVVRGDSAAYFCASSPMGPQGEKLFFGSGTQLSVL.

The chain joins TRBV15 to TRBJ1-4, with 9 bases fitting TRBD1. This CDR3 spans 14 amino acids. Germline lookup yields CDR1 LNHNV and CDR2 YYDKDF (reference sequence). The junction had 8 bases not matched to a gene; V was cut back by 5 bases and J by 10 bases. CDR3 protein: CATSLDRGLRKLFF. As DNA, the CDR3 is TGTGCCACCAGCTTGGACAGGGGCCTTCGAAAACTGTTTTTT.

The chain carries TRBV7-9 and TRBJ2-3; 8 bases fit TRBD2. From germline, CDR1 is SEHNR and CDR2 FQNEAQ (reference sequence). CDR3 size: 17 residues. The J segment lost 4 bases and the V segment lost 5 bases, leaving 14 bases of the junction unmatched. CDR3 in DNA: TGTGCCAGCAGCAGAACCGTGACTAGCGCCCTTTCAGATACGCAGTATTTT. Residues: CASSRTVTSALSDTQYF.

DNA for the CDR3: TGTGCCAGCAGTTTCGGGGGAGGTGGCTACACCTTC. Its translation is CASSFGGGGYTF. V and J are TRBV28 and TRBJ1-2; weak D call: TRBD1 (5 bases). V lost 3 bases and J 7 bases, leaving 9 bases between the germline ends. The CDR3 sequence is 12 residues long. Per germline, CDR1 MDHEN and CDR2 SYDVKM.

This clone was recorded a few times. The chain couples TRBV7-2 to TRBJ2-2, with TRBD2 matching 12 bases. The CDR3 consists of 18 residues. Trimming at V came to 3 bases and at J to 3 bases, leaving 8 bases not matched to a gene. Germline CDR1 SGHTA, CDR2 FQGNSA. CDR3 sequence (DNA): TGTGCCAGCAGCTTGACTATTCGGACTAGCGGGGACACCGGGGAGCTGTTTTTT. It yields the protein CASSLTIRTSGDTGELFF.

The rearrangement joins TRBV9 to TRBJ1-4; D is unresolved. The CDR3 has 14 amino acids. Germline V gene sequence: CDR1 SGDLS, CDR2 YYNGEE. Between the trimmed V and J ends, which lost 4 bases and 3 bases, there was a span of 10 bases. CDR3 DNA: TGTGCCAGCAGCCCCTACGGGGCTAATGAAAAACTGTTTTTT. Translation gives CASSPYGANEKLFF.

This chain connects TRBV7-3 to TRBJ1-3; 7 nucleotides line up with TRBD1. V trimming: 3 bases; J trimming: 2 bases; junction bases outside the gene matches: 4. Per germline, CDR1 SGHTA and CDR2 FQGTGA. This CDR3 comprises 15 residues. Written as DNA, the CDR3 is TGTGCCAGCAGCTTGGCCGGGACAGCTGGAAACACCATATATTTT. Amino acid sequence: CASSLAGTAGNTIYF.

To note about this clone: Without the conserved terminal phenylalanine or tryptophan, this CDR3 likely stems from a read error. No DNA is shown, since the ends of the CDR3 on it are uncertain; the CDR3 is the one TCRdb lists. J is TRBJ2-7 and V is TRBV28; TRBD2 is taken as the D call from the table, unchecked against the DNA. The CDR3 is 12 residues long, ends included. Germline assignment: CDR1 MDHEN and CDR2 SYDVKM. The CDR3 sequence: CASRSAGGGPRL.

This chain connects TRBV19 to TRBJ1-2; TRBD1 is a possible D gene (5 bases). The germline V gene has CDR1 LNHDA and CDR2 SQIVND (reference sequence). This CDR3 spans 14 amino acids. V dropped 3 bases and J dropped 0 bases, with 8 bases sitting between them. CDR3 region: CASSIQGTNYGYTF. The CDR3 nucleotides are TGTGCCAGTAGTATTCAGGGCACTAACTATGGCTACACCTTC.

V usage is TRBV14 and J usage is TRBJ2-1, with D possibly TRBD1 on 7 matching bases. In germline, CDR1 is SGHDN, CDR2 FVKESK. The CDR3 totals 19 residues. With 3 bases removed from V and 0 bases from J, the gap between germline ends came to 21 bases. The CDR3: CASSQVGGGLSSSYNEQFF. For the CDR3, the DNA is TGTGCCAGCAGCCAGGTCGGAGGGGGCCTCTCGAGCTCCTACAATGAGCAGTTCTTC.

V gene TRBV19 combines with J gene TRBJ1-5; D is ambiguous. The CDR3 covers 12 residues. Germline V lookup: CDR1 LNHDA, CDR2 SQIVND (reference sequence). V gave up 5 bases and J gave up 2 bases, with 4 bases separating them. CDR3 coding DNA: TGTGCCAGTAGTTATGGCAATCAGCCCCAGCATTTT. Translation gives CASSYGNQPQHF.

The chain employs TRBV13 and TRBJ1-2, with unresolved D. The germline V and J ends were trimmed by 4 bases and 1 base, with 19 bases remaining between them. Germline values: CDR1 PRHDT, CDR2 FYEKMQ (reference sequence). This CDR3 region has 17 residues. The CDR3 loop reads CASSSLPPAGDNYGYTF. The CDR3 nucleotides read TGTGCCAGCAGCTCACTCCCGCCGGCAGGTGATAACTATGGCTACACCTTC.

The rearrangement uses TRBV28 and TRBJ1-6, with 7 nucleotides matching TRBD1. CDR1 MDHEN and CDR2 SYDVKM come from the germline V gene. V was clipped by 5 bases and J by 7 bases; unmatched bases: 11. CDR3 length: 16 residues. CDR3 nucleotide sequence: TGTGCCAGCAGTACTCGACAGGGATGGTCCAATTCACCCCTCCACTTT. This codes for CASSTRQGWSNSPLHF.

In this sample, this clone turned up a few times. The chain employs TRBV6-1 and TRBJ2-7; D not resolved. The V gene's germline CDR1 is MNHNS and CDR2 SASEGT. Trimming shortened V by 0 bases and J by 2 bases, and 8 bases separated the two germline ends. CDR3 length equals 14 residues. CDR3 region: CASSEAGQTYEQYF. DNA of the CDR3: TGTGCCAGCAGTGAAGCTGGGCAAACCTACGAGCAGTACTTC.